This is a list of T cell receptor beta chains from one sample in a study of T cell clones after liver transplantation. This table comes from immunoSEQ multiplex PCR, and its TCRdb copy is limited to in-frame clones, with some not included. The sample holds 45,000 to 55,000 clones, about 81% seen once. The sample consisted of CD4+ T cells from blood, taken before liver transplant. The source of these receptors is a human donor who received a liver transplant. Both conserved end residues are part of each CDR3. The D gene is left open where the match is weak. Only some rows state a clone size, as once, few, many or a class for expanded clones.

cdr3_length	clone_size	j_call	v_call	d_call	cdr3_aa	cdr3_nt
14	.	TRBJ2-3	TRBV2	.	CASSPGKGTDTQYF	TGTGCCAGCAGTCCAGGGAAGGGTACAGATACGCAGTATTTT
15	.	TRBJ2-2	TRBV19	TRBD1	CASTSQGADTGELFF	TGTGCCAGTACCTCACAGGGGGCGGACACCGGGGAGCTGTTTTTT
13	.	TRBJ2-4	TRBV7-9	TRBD2	CASSPLAGAGLNF	TGTGCCAGCAGCCCGTTAGCGGGGGCGGGTTTGAACTTC
15	.	TRBJ2-7	TRBV4-1	.	CASSQAWDSSYEQYF	TGCGCCAGCAGCCAAGCCTGGGACTCATCCTACGAGCAGTACTTC
14	.	TRBJ1-1	TRBV2	.	CASSEETRETEAFF	TGTGCCAGCAGTGAAGAAACCCGAGAGACTGAAGCTTTCTTT
15	.	TRBJ1-5	TRBV5-6	TRBD1	CASSSNRDRDQPQHF	TGTGCCAGCAGCTCCAACAGAGACAGGGATCAGCCCCAGCATTTT
15	few	TRBJ2-1	TRBV7-9	TRBD2	CASRDRTSVHNEQFF	TGTGCCAGCAGAGACCGGACTAGCGTCCACAATGAGCAGTTCTTC
14	.	TRBJ1-2	TRBV19	.	CASTPGGLFHGYTF	TGTGCCAGTACACCCGGGGGACTTTTCCATGGCTACACCTTC
16	.	TRBJ2-3	TRBV7-2	TRBD1	CASSLVGTGGKDTQYF	TGTGCCAGCAGCTTGGTCGGGACAGGGGGAAAAGATACGCAGTATTTT
15	.	TRBJ1-5	TRBV6-1	.	CASSKQGLGNQPQHF	TGTGCCAGCAGTAAACAGGGTTTGGGGAATCAGCCCCAGCATTTT
15	.	TRBJ2-2	TRBV19	.	CASSISSSNTGELFF	TGTGCCAGTAGTATTAGCAGTTCGAACACCGGGGAGCTGTTTTTT
14	.	TRBJ2-7	TRBV28	TRBD1	CASSRDRVSYEQYF	TGTGCCAGCAGTCGGGACAGGGTATCCTACGAGCAGTACTTC
17	few	TRBJ2-2	TRBV7-3	TRBD1	CASSLAPGQGRTGELFF	TGTGCCAGCAGCTTAGCACCGGGACAGGGTAGGACCGGGGAGCTGTTTTTT
15	.	TRBJ2-6	TRBV7-2	.	CASSPDPPGANVLTF	TGTGCCAGCAGCCCCGACCCACCCGGGGCCAACGTCCTGACTTTC
14	few	TRBJ1-2	TRBV7-9	.	CASSLRGQSLGYTF	TGTGCCAGCAGCTTAAGAGGTCAGTCTTTAGGCTACACCTTC
13	.	TRBJ1-3	TRBV11-1	.	CASAPPPGNTIYF	TGTGCCAGCGCTCCTCCCCCTGGAAACACCATATATTTT
12	.	TRBJ1-2	TRBV6-5	TRBD1	CARRDRGHGYTF	TGTGCCAGGCGGGACAGGGGCCATGGCTACACCTTC
16	.	TRBJ2-5	TRBV27	.	CASSVTSGPRVETQYF	TGTGCCAGCAGTGTTACTTCCGGGCCAAGGGTAGAGACCCAGTACTTC
18	.	TRBJ2-1	TRBV30	.	CARVAGAGQGLGNNEQFF	TGTGCCCGAGTGGCTGGGGCCGGTCAGGGCCTGGGTAACAATGAGCAGTTCTTC
16	.	TRBJ2-7	TRBV18	TRBD2	CASSPGTSGNSYEQYF	TGTGCCAGCTCACCCGGGACTAGCGGAAACTCCTACGAGCAGTACTTC
14	.	TRBJ1-2	TRBV7-9	TRBD1	CASSLTDRGYGYTF	TGTGCCAGCAGCTTAACGGACAGGGGCTATGGCTACACCTTC
14	.	TRBJ2-1	TRBV11-3	.	CASSLEGDLNEQFF	TGTGCCAGCAGCTTAGAGGGGGACCTCAATGAGCAGTTCTTC
15	.	TRBJ1-5	TRBV2	TRBD1	CASSSDRGGVQPQHF	TGTGCCAGCAGTTCAGACAGGGGAGGAGTACAGCCCCAGCATTTT
18	few	TRBJ2-7	TRBV7-9	.	CASSSRTTTGAVDYEQYF	TGTGCCAGCAGCTCACGTACAACGACAGGAGCGGTCGACTACGAGCAGTACTTC
13	.	TRBJ2-1	TRBV21-1	.	CASSKDNYNEQFF	TGTGCCAGCAGCAAAGACAACTACAATGAGCAGTTCTTC
15	.	TRBJ1-6	TRBV14	TRBD1	CASSQGLGQNSPLHF	TGTGCCAGCAGCCAAGGTCTGGGACAGAATTCACCCCTCCACTTT
14	.	TRBJ1-5	TRBV19	.	CASSIVRGNQPQHF	TGTGCCAGTAGTATAGTTCGGGGGAATCAGCCCCAGCATTTT
15	once	TRBJ2-7	TRBV19	TRBD2	CASSPSGAASYEQYF	TGTGCCAGTAGCCCTAGCGGGGCCGCGAGCTACGAGCAGTACTTC
15	.	TRBJ2-7	TRBV7-9	.	CASSWTDRFSYEQYF	TGTGCCAGCAGCTGGACGGACAGATTCTCCTACGAGCAGTACTTC
13	.	TRBJ2-1	TRBV7-9	.	CASSLRTQGWQFF	TGTGCCAGCAGCCTCAGAACCCAAGGTTGGCAGTTCTTC
14	.	TRBJ2-7	TRBV29-1	TRBD1	CSVGQVGVYGEQYF	TGCAGCGTAGGACAGGTAGGGGTCTACGGGGAGCAGTACTTC
14	many	TRBJ2-7	TRBV5-1	.	CASSLRGSRNEQYF	TGCGCCAGCAGCTTGCGGGGGAGTAGAAACGAGCAGTACTTC
10	.	TRBJ2-7	TRBV6-5	.	CASLEDEQYF	TGTGCCAGCCTGGAGGACGAGCAGTACTTC
15	.	TRBJ2-1	TRBV11-2	.	CASSPARGIYNEQFF	TGTGCCAGCAGCCCTGCTCGGGGTATTTACAATGAGCAGTTCTTC
15	.	TRBJ2-2	TRBV6-5	.	CASSRKTGNTGELFF	TGTGCCAGCAGTCGGAAGACAGGGAACACCGGGGAGCTGTTTTTT
15	.	TRBJ1-2	TRBV27	.	CASNAGPLGNYGYTF	TGTGCCAGCAATGCCGGGCCCCTAGGGAACTATGGCTACACCTTC
16	.	TRBJ1-5	TRBV4-2	.	CASSQGAADHNQPQHF	TGTGCCAGCAGCCAGGGGGCAGCTGATCACAATCAGCCCCAGCATTTT
14	.	TRBJ1-2	TRBV9	.	CASTPGGQNYGYTF	TGTGCCAGCACCCCGGGGGGCCAGAACTATGGCTACACCTTC
15	.	TRBJ2-5	TRBV5-1	.	CASSSGPTGRETQYF	TGCGCCAGCAGCTCGGGACCAACCGGTCGGGAGACCCAGTACTTC
15	once	TRBJ2-1	TRBV2	TRBD2	CASRTSGRGGNEQFF	TGTGCCAGCAGGACTAGCGGGAGAGGCGGCAATGAGCAGTTCTTC
13	.	TRBJ2-5	TRBV5-1	.	CASSASGDETQYF	TGCGCCAGCAGCGCGTCAGGGGACGAGACCCAGTACTTC
18	.	TRBJ2-3	TRBV9	TRBD2	CASSLGTSGRALTDTQYF	TGTGCCAGCAGCCTCGGGACTAGCGGGAGGGCCCTAACAGATACGCAGTATTTT
13	.	TRBJ2-3	TRBV6-4	.	CASSVSDMDTQYF	TGTGCCAGCAGCGTTTCTGACATGGATACGCAGTATTTT
12	.	TRBJ2-2	TRBV5-4	.	CASSLFAGELFF	TGTGCCAGCAGCTTGTTTGCCGGGGAGCTGTTTTTT
16	.	TRBJ2-2	TRBV5-1	.	CASSLAVGGNTGELFF	TGCGCCAGCAGCTTGGCCGTCGGGGGCAACACCGGGGAGCTGTTTTTT
13	.	TRBJ1-5	TRBV7-9	.	CASSILGNQPQHF	TGTGCCAGCAGCATCCTTGGGAATCAGCCCCAGCATTTT
14	.	TRBJ1-4	TRBV6-1	.	CASSKTVPNEKLFF	TGTGCCAGCAGTAAGACAGTTCCTAATGAAAAACTGTTTTTT
11	.	TRBJ1-1	TRBV23-1	.	CAKIIGTEAFF	TGCGCCAAGATCATAGGCACTGAAGCTTTCTTT